These T cell receptor beta chains were read from a single sample in a study of blood T cell repertoires in COVID-19. Assay used: immunoSEQ multiplex PCR; TCRdb lists only in-frame clones, some missing. The sample comprises fewer than 250,000 clones, approximately 86% of which are singletons, and approximately 0.69% rests with the top ten. Specimen: peripheral blood. Receptors were obtained from a man between 35 and 55 years old with acute or convalescent COVID-19. The CDR3 runs from the conserved cysteine through the conserved F or W. Each record gives: V gene, D gene, J gene, clone size, CDR3 DNA, CDR3 protein. D genes are given only for firm matches. Clone size appears in some rows only: once, few, many, or a class for an expanded clone.

TRBV27	.	TRBJ1-4	few	TGTGCCAGCAGTTTCAACGTACCGACAGCAACTAATGAAAAACTGTTTTTT	CASSFNVPTATNEKLFF
TRBV27	.	TRBJ2-2	.	TGTGCCAGCAGGGAGACCGGGGAGCTGTTTTTT	CASRETGELFF
TRBV3-1/TRBV3-2	.	TRBJ2-7	.	TGTGCCAGCAGCGCCCTCCGGGGAAACGAGCAGTACTTC	CASSALRGNEQYF
TRBV6-1	TRBD1	TRBJ2-7	.	TGTGCCAGCAGTGAGGGGGCCAGGGGGTTTAAGGCCTACGAGCAGTACTTC	CASSEGARGFKAYEQYF
TRBV6-6	TRBD1	TRBJ1-3	.	TGTGCCACAGAGACAGGGCCGGGAAACACCATATATTTT	CATETGPGNTIYF
TRBV27	.	TRBJ2-1	few	TGTGCCAGCAGCCTATATCGGGGAATTTCCTACAATGAGCAGTTCTTC	CASSLYRGISYNEQFF
TRBV3-1/TRBV3-2	TRBD1	TRBJ2-4	once	TGTGCCAGCAGCCCCACAGGGGGAGGAAACATTCAGTACTTC	CASSPTGGGNIQYF
TRBV12-3/TRBV12-4	TRBD1	TRBJ2-2	.	TGTGCCAGCAGCTGGACAGGGAGTGAGCTGTTTTTT	CASSWTGSELFF
TRBV5-6	TRBD1	TRBJ2-5	.	TGTGCCAGCTGCAGCTTCAGGACAGGGGGCTTTGAAGAGACCCAGTACTTC	CASCSFRTGGFEETQYF
TRBV6-5	.	TRBJ2-3	.	TGTGCCAGCAGTTACCGTCCCAGGGGCACAGATACGCAGTATTTT	CASSYRPRGTDTQYF
TRBV5-1	TRBD2	TRBJ2-7	.	TGCGCCAGCAGCTTCGCCGGGACTAGCGCGGGCGAGCAGTACTTC	CASSFAGTSAGEQYF
TRBV19	.	TRBJ1-1	.	TGTGCCAGTCAGGCCAGGGAGGCAATGGGGGCTTTCTTT	CASQAREAMGAFF
TRBV7-2	.	TRBJ2-7	.	TGTGCCAGCAGCTTACCAGGGACCTACGAGCAGTACTTC	CASSLPGTYEQYF
TRBV6-1	.	TRBJ1-3	.	TGTGCCAGCAGTGAACCTAATTGGTATTTT	CASSEPNWYF
TRBV5-1	TRBD1	TRBJ2-7	.	TGCGCCAGCAGCTTGACAGGGGTCAACTACGAGCAGTACTTC	CASSLTGVNYEQYF
TRBV19	.	TRBJ2-7	.	TGTGCCAGTAGTATGTCAGGGGGACTAGTGATTTCCTACGAGCAGTACTTC	CASSMSGGLVISYEQYF
TRBV3-1/TRBV3-2	TRBD1	TRBJ1-1	.	TGTGCCAGCAGCCAACGGGACAGGGGAACTGAAGCTTTCTTT	CASSQRDRGTEAFF